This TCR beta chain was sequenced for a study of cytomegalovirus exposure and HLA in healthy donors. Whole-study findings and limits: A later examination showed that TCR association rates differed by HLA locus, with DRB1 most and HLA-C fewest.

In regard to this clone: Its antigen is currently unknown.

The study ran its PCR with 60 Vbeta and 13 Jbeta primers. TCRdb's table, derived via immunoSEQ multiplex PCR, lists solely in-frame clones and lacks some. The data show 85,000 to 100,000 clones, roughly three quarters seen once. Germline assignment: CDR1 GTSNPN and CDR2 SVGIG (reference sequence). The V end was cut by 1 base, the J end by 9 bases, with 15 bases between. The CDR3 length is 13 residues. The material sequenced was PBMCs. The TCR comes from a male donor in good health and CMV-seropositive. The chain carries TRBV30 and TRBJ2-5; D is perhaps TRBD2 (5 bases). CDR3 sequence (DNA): TGTGCCTGGAGTGACGAGGCGGAGGAGGCCCAGTACTTC. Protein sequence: CAWSDEAEEAQYF.